The source of this TCR beta chain is a study of identical twins. TCRdb re-called the 5' RACE reads with MiXCR, one entry per CDR3 protein. In the table there are approximately 890,000 distinct CDR3 sequences, about 12% of which are singletons. Findings of the study overall: Compared with models, monozygotic twins showed more out-of-frame TCR alpha sharing. Twin-shared out-of-frame alpha sequences were enriched for low generation probability. A partial confounding effect on zero-insertion analyses could come from invariant MAIT and iNKT cells.

In the case of this clonotype: Its specificity is unknown.

With 0 bases removed from V and 6 bases from J, the gap between germline ends came to 12 bases. This CDR3 is built from 13 residues. CDR1 is DFQATT and CDR2 is SNEGSKA in the germline V gene (reference sequence). A further study also used this sample, focusing on yellow fever vaccine responses in identical twins.

The chain joins TRBV20-1 to TRBJ2-7, with D tentatively TRBD1 (6 bases). This clonotype was obtained from a woman aged 18-29 years in good health. The sequencing input was PBMCs. The CDR3 region has the DNA TGCAGTGCTAGAGATCGTTACAGGGCCGAGCAGTACTTC. The encoded protein is CSARDRYRAEQYF.